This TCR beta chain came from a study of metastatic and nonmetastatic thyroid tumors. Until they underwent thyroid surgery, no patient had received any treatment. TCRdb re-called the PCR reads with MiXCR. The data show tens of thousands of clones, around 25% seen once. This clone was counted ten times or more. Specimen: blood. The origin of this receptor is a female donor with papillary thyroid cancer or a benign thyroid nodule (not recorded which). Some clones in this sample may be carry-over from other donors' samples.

The CDR3 DNA follows: TGCAGTGCTAGAGTTGAGGGCACCTCCCGGGATGAGCAGTTCTTC. This encodes CSARVEGTSRDEQFF. The V gene is TRBV20-1, the J gene TRBJ2-1, with D perhaps TRBD2 (5 bases). The germline CDR1 and CDR2 sequences are DFQATT and SNEGSKA (reference sequence). V was pared by 1 base and J by 8 bases, with 18 bases between. This CDR3 region has 15 residues.